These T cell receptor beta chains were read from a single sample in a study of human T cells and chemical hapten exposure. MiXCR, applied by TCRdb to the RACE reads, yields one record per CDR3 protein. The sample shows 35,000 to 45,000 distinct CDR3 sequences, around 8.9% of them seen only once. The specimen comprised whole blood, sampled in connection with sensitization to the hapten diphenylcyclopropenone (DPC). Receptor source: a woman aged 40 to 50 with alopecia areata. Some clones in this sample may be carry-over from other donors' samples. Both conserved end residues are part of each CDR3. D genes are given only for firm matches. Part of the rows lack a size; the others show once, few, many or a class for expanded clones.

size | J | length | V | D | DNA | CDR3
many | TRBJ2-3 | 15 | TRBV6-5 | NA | TGTGCCAGCACAAAGGATGGAGCGAAGTCGGATACGCAGTATTTT | CASTKDGAKSDTQYF
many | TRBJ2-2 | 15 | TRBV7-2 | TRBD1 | TGTGCCAGCAGCCGGACAGGGATCAACACCGGGGAGCTGTTTTTT | CASSRTGINTGELFF
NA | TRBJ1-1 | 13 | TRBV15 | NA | TGTGCCACCAGCAGGGAGGTCAAGGCTGAAGCTTTCTTT | CATSREVKAEAFF
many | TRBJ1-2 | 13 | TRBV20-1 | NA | TGCAGTGTCCCGGACAGTAGAAACTATGGCTACACCTTC | CSVPDSRNYGYTF
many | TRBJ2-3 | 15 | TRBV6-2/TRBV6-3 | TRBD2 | TGTGCCAGCAGTCCTCCAGCGGGGAGCACAGATACGCAGTATTTT | CASSPPAGSTDTQYF
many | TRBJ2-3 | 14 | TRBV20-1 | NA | TGCAGTGCTAGCGAGGACCATTCCGTGTATACGCAGTATTTT | CSASEDHSVYTQYF
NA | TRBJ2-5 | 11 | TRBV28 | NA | TGTGCCAGCAGTTTTTCGGAGACCCAGTACTTC | CASSFSETQYF
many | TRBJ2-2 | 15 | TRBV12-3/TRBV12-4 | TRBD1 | TGTGCCAGCAGCGCTGACAGGGGCTCGTCCGGGGAGCTGTTTTTT | CASSADRGSSGELFF
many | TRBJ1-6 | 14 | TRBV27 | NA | TGTGCCAGCAGCAACTGGCCCTATAATTCACCCCTCCACTTT | CASSNWPYNSPLHF
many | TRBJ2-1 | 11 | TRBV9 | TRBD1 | TGTGCCAGCAGCGCGACAGGGAGGCAGTTCTTC | CASSATGRQFF
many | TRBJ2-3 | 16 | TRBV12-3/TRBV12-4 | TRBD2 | TGTGCCAGCAGTCCCTTTAGCGGGGGAAGCACAGATACGCAGTATTTT | CASSPFSGGSTDTQYF
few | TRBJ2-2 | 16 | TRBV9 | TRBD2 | TGTGCCAGCAGCGTAGTGGATAGCGGGGGGACCGGGGAGCTGTTTTTT | CASSVVDSGGTGELFF
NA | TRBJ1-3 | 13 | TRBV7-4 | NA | TGTGCCAGCACCCCGGGGGAGATGAACACCATATATTTT | CASTPGEMNTIYF
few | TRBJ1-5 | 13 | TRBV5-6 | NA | TGTGCCAGCAGCTTAGGACGGGATCAGCCCCAGCATTTT | CASSLGRDQPQHF
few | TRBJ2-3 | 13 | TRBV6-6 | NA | TGTGCCAGCAAAGAATTCCGCACAGATACGCAGTATTTT | CASKEFRTDTQYF
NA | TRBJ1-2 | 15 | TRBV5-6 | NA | TGTGCCAGCAGCTTCGCGGGACCGCGTGGCTATGGCTACACCTTC | CASSFAGPRGYGYTF
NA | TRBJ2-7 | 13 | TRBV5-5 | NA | TGTGCCAGCAGCCTGGAGGGGGGCTACGAGCAGTACTTC | CASSLEGGYEQYF
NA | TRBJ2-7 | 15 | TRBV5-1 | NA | TGCGCCAGCAGCTTGGTCGCAGGGCTAAGCGGCGAGCAGTACTTC | CASSLVAGLSGEQYF
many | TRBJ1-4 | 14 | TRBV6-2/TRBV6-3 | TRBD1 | TGTGCCAGCGCTACAGGGGCGGAGAGTGAAAAACTGTTTTTT | CASATGAESEKLFF
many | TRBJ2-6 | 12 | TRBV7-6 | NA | TGTGCCAGCAGAGCTGGGGCCAACGTCCTGACTTTC | CASRAGANVLTF
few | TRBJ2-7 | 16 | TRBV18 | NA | TGTGCCAGCTCACCAACAGGGATAAGGGGTCCCTACGAGCAGTACTTC | CASSPTGIRGPYEQYF
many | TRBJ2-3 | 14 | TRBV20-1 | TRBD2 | TGCAGTGCGTACCGGGGGGGCAGCACAGATACGCAGTATTTT | CSAYRGGSTDTQYF
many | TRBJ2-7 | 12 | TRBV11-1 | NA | TGTGCCAGCAGCTTAGGTGTCTACGAGCAGTACTTC | CASSLGVYEQYF
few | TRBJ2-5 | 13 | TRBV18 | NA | TGTGCCAGCTCACGACAGGGAGGGGAGACCCAGTACTTC | CASSRQGGETQYF
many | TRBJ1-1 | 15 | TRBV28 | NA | TGTGCCAGCACCACTGGAGGGCAGGTGAACACTGAAGCTTTCTTT | CASTTGGQVNTEAFF
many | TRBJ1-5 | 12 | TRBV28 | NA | TGTGCCAGCAGTCGACCGTCTCAGCCCCAGCATTTT | CASSRPSQPQHF
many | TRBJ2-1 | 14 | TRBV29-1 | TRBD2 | TGCAGCGTGCTAGCGGGGGGGTCCTACAATGAGCAGTTCTTC | CSVLAGGSYNEQFF
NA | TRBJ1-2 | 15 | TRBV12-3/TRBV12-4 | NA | TGTGCCAGCACCTTAGGGGGGGGCAGCGGCTATGGCTACACCTTC | CASTLGGGSGYGYTF
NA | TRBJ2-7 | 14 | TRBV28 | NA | TGTGCCAGCAGTTTACGGCAGGGGACCTACGAGCAGTACTTC | CASSLRQGTYEQYF
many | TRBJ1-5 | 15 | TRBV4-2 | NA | TGTGCCAGCAGCCAAGATTTGAGCCCCGCGAGGCCCCAGCATTTT | CASSQDLSPARPQHF
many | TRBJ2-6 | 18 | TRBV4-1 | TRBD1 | TGCGCCAGCAGCCCCCCCCTGCAGGGGGCTTCTGGGGCCAACGTCCTGACTTTC | CASSPPLQGASGANVLTF
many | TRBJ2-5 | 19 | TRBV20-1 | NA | TGCAGTGCTAGAGCCATGAGGTTCGCGGGGAGGACTCCACGGGAGACCCAGTACTTC | CSARAMRFAGRTPRETQYF
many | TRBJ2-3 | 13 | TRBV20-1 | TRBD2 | TGCAGTGCCCAGGCGGGGGGGGCAGATACGCAGTATTTT | CSAQAGGADTQYF
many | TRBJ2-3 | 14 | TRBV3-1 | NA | TGTGCCAGCAGCCAAGGGCAGGGTTCAGATACGCAGTATTTT | CASSQGQGSDTQYF
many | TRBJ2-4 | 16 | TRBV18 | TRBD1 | TGTGCCAGCTCACCGAGGGACAGGGGTGCCAAAAACATTCAGTACTTC | CASSPRDRGAKNIQYF
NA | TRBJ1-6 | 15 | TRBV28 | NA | TGTGCCAGCCAAGTCTCCAGGGGAGCGGATTCACCCCTCCACTTT | CASQVSRGADSPLHF
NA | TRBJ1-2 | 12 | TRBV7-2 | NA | TGTGCCAGCAGCTTAGGTACCCATGGCTACACCTTC | CASSLGTHGYTF
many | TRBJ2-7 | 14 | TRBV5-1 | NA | TGCGCCAGCAGCCCCTTACAGGGGAGGTCCGAGCAGTACTTC | CASSPLQGRSEQYF
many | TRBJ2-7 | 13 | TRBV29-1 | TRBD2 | TGCAGCGTTGGACTAGCTAACTCCTACGAGCAGTACTTC | CSVGLANSYEQYF
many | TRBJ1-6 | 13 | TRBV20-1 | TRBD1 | TGCAGTGCTTGGGGACAGATAAATTCACCCCTCCACTTT | CSAWGQINSPLHF
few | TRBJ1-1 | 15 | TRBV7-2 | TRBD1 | TGTGCCAGCAGATTGGACAGGGGGTTGTTCACTGAAGCTTTCTTT | CASRLDRGLFTEAFF
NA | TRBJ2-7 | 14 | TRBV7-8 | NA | TGTGCCAGCAGCTTAAGGGGACCTACCTACGAGCAGTACTTC | CASSLRGPTYEQYF
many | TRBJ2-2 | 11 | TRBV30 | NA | TGTGCCGGATGGAACACCGGGGAGCTGTTTTTT | CAGWNTGELFF
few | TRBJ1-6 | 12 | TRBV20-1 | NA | TGCAGTGCTAGTGTAGGGAATTCACCCCTCCACTTT | CSASVGNSPLHF
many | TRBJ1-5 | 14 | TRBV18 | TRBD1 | TGTGCCAGCTCACCCCGGACAGGGGATTCTCCCCAGCATTTT | CASSPRTGDSPQHF
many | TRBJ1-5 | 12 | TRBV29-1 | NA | TGCAGCGTGGGGGGAGGTGGACAGCCCCAGCATTTT | CSVGGGGQPQHF
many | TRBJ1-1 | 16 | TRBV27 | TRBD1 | TGTGTCAAAGAGGCAACAGGGGCCCTTTTGAACACTGAAGCTTTCTTT | CVKEATGALLNTEAFF
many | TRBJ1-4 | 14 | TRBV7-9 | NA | TGTGCCAGCAGCCCGGGCAGTGGACTCGAAAAACTGTTTTTT | CASSPGSGLEKLFF
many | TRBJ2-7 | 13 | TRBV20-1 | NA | TGCAGTGCTAGAGTACAACGGCTGAACGAGCAGTACTTC | CSARVQRLNEQYF
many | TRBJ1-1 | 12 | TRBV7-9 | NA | TGTGCCAGCAGGCGGGGGGGCACTGAAGCTTTCTTT | CASRRGGTEAFF
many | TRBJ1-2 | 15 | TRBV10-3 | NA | TGTGCCATCAGTGACGACAGGCGGACTGGGATTGGCTACACCTTC | CAISDDRRTGIGYTF
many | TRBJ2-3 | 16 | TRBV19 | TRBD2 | TGTGCCAGTAGTGCCGGAGCGGGGAGTGGCACAGATACGCAGTATTTT | CASSAGAGSGTDTQYF
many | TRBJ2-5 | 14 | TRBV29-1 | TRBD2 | TGCAGCGTTGAAAGCGGGGGCCACCAAGAGACCCAGTACTTC | CSVESGGHQETQYF
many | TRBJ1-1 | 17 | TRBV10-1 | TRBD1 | TGCGCCAGCAGCGCAAGAGGGGGCGCGGGGTCGAACACTGAAGCTTTCTTT | CASSARGGAGSNTEAFF
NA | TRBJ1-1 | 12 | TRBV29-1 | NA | TGCAGCGTTTCACAGCCCAACACTGAAGCTTTCTTT | CSVSQPNTEAFF
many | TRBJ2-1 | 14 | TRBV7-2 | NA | TGTGCCAGCAGCTTAGCGCAGACTCGGAATGAGCAGTTCTTC | CASSLAQTRNEQFF
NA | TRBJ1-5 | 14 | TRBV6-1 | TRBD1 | TGTGCCAGCAGCTCCGACAGGGTGAATCAGCCCCAGCATTTT | CASSSDRVNQPQHF
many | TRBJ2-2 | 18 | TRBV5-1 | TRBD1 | TGCGCCAGCAGCTTGGAGGTCCCGGGACAGCTTACCACCGGGGAGCTGTTTTTT | CASSLEVPGQLTTGELFF
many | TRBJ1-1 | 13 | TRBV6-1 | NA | TGTGCCAGTCCAGGGTCCTGGAAAGGTGAAGCTTTCTTT | CASPGSWKGEAFF
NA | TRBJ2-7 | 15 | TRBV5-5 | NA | TGTGCCAGCAGCTTGGGCGGACAGCAGTCCTACGAGCAGTACTTC | CASSLGGQQSYEQYF